The T cell receptor beta chain described here comes from a study of glioma-infiltrating T cells after dendritic cell vaccination. Study observations and caveats: Survival was not directly related to TCR clonality in these patients.

The CDR3 has 15 amino acids. With 4 bases removed from V and 1 base from J, the gap between germline ends came to 11 bases. Germline V gene data show CDR1 as SGHRS and CDR2 as YFSETQ. The immunoSEQ assay amplified TCRB CDR3 from up to roughly 2 ug DNA. The assay was immunoSEQ multiplex PCR, and TCRdb's table has in-frame clones only and misses some. Here the sample spans 80,000 to 100,000 clones, approximately 80% being singletons. The sample holds one count of this clone. As yet, its antigen is unknown. The rearrangement joins TRBV5-1 to TRBJ2-2; D not certain. The sample in question was blood, obtained before dendritic cell vaccination. The receptor comes from a human donor with glioblastoma. Here the CDR3 DNA reads TGCGCCAGCAGCGCGCGTACGATGAACACCGGGGAGCTGTTTTTT. Translation: CASSARTMNTGELFF.